This is a list of T cell receptor beta chains from one sample in a study of shared clonotypes between healthy human individuals. Libraries were prepared by immunoSEQ multiplex PCR; TCRdb keeps only in-frame clonotypes and omits some of them. The repertoire holds some 2 million clones, with less than 95% as singletons. Sample: naive CD8+ T cells sorted from blood. The receptors come from a man younger than 35 in good health. The CDR3 runs from the conserved cysteine through the conserved F or W. A D gene is named only where the DNA matches it firmly. Clone size appears in some rows only: once, few, many, or a class for an expanded clone.

cdr3_nt cdr3_aa clone_size j_call d_call v_call
TGTGCCAGCAGCGTAAGTGGAAGGGGACTATGGGAGACCCAGTACTTC CASSVSGRGLWETQYF - TRBJ2-5 TRBD2 TRBV9
TGTGCCAGCAGCACCACAGGGGACACTGAAGCTTTCTTT CASSTTGDTEAFF - TRBJ1-1 TRBD1 TRBV6-5
TGTGCCAGCTCACCACGGCCAGACTTGATTTACGAAGCTTTCTTT CASSPRPDLIYEAFF - TRBJ1-1 - TRBV18
TGTGCCAGCAGCTTGGCTCACCCTGAAACAGATACGCAGTATTTT CASSLAHPETDTQYF - TRBJ2-3 - TRBV11-2
TGTGCCAGCAGCTTGGCCGGCGCGGGGAGCTCCTACAATGAGCAGTTCTTC CASSLAGAGSSYNEQFF once TRBJ2-1 - TRBV5-4
TGTGCCAGCCAGGGCGGGGGAAGCTCCTATAATTCACCCCTCCACTTT CASQGGGSSYNSPLHF - TRBJ1-6 - TRBV2
TGTGCCAGCAGCGGAGGACTAGCGGGGGGTTCCTACGAGCAGTACTTC CASSGGLAGGSYEQYF - TRBJ2-7 TRBD2 TRBV9
TGTGCCAGCAGTCCCTACCCCTACTACGGAGCGGGGGAGTACAATGAGCAGTTCTTC CASSPYPYYGAGEYNEQFF - TRBJ2-1 TRBD2 TRBV27
TGTGCCAGCAGTTTATTCGGACTAGCGGAAGAGACCCAGTACTTC CASSLFGLAEETQYF - TRBJ2-5 TRBD2 TRBV27
TGTGCCTGGAGTGTAATGGGGGACGAGCAGTACTTC CAWSVMGDEQYF - TRBJ2-7 - TRBV30
TGCGCCAGCAGCTTGTCCGTCTCCTACGAGCAGTACTTC CASSLSVSYEQYF - TRBJ2-7 - TRBV5-1